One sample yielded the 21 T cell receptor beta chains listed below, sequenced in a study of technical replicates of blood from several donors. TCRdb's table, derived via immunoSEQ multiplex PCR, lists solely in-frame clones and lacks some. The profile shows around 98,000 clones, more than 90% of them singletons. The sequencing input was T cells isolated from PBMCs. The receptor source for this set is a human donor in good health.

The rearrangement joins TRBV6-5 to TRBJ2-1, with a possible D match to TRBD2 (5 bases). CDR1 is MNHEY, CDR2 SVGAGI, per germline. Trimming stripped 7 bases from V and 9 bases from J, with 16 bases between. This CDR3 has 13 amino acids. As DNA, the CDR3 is TGTGCCAGCAAACGCGCGCCGGGGTCTGAGCAGTTCTTC. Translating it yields CASKRAPGSEQFF.

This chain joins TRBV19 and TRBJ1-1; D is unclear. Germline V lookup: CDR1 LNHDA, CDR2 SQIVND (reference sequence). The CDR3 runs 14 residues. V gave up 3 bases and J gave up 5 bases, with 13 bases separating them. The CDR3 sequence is CASSIPGWATEAFF. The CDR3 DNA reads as TGTGCCAGTAGTATCCCAGGCTGGGCGACTGAAGCTTTCTTT.

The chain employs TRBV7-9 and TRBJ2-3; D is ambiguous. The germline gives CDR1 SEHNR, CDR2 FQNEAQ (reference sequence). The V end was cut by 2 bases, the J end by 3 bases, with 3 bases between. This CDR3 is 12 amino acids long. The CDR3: CASSLQTDTQYF. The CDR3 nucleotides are TGTGCCAGCAGCTTACAGACAGATACGCAGTATTTT.

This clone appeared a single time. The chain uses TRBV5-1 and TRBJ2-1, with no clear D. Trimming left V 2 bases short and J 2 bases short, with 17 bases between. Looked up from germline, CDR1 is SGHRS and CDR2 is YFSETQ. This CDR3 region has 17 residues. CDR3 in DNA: TGCGCCAGCAGCTTCCCCCGAACTAATATCGCCTACAATGAGCAGTTCTTC. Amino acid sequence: CASSFPRTNIAYNEQFF. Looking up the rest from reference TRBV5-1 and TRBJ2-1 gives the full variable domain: KAGVTQTPRYLIKTRGQQVTLSCSPISGHRSVSWYQQTPGQGLQFLFEYFSETQRNKGNFPGRFSGRQFSNSRSEMNVSTLELGDSALYLCASSFPRTNIAYNEQFFGPGTRLTVL.

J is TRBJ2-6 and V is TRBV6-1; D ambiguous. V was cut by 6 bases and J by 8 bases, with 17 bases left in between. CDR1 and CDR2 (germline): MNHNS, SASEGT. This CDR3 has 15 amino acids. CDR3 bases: TGTGCCAGCAGCGTTACTTTTCTTTCCCCCAACGTCCTGACTTTC. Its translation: CASSVTFLSPNVLTF.

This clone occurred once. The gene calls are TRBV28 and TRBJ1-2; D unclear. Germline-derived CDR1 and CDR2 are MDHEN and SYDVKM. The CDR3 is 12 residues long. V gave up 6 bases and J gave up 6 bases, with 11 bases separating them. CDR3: CASRRELDGYTF. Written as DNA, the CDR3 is TGTGCCAGCAGACGGGAGTTGGATGGCTACACCTTC.

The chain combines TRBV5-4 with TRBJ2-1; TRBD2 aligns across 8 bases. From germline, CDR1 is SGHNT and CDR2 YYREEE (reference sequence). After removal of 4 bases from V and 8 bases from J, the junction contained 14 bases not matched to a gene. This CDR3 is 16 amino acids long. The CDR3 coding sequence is TGTGCCAGCAGCCCTCGGGGACTAGAGGTTCTTGATGAGCAGTTCTTC. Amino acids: CASSPRGLEVLDEQFF.

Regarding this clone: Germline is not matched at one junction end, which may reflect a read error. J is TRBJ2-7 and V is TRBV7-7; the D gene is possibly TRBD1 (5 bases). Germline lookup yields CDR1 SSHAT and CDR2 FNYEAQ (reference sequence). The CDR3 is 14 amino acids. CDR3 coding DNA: TGTGCTAGCAGCCAATTAGGGGTGGCCTACGAGCAGTACTTC. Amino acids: CASSQLGVAYEQYF.

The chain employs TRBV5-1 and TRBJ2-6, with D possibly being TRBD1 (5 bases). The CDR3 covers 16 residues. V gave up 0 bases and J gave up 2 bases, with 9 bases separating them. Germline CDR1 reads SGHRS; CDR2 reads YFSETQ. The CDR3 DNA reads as TGCGCCAGCAGCTTGGGGTCAGGGACTGGGGCCAACGTCCTGACTTTC. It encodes CASSLGSGTGANVLTF.

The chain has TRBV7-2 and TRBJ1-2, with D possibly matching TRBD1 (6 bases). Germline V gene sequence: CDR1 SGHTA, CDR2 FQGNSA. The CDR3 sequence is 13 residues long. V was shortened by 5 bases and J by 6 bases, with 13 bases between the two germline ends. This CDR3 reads CASSRRDTHGYTF. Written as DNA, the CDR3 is TGTGCCAGCAGCCGCCGGGACACCCATGGCTACACCTTC. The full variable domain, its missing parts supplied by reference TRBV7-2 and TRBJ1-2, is GAGVSQSPSNKVTEKGKDVELRCDPISGHTALYWYRQSLGQGLEFLIYFQGNSAPDKSGLPSDRFSAERTGGSVSTLTIQRTQQEDSAVYLCASSRRDTHGYTFGSGTRLTVV.

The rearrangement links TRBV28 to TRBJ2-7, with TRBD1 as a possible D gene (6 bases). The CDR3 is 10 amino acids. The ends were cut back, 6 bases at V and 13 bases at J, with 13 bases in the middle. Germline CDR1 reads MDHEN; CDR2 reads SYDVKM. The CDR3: CASRSDRTYF. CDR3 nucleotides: TGTGCCAGCAGGTCAGACAGGACCTACTTC.

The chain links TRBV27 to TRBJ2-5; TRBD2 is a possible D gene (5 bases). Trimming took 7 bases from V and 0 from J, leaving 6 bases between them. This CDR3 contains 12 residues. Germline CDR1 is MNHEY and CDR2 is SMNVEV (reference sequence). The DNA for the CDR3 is TGTGCCAGCACGGACTACCAAGAGACCCAGTACTTC. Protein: CASTDYQETQYF.

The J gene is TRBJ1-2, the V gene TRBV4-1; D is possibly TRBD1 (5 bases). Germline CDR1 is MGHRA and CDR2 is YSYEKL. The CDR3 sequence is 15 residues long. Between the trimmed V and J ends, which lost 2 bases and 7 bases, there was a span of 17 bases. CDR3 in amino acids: CASSQPIQGAGGYTF. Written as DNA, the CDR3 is TGCGCCAGCAGCCAACCGATCCAGGGAGCGGGTGGCTACACCTTC.

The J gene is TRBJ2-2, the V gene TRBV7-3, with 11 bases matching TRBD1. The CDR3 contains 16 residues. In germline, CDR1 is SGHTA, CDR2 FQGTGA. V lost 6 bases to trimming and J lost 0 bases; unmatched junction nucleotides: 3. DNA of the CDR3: TGTGCCAGCAGTCGGACAGGGGGCGCGAACACCGGGGAGCTGTTTTTT. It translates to CASSRTGGANTGELFF.

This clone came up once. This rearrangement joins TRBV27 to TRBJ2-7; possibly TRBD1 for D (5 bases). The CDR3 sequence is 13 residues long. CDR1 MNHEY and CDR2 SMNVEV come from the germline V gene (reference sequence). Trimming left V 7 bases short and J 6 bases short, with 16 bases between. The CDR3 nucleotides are TGTGCCAGCACCGAACGGTTCAGGGTCGAGCAGTACTTC. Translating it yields CASTERFRVEQYF.

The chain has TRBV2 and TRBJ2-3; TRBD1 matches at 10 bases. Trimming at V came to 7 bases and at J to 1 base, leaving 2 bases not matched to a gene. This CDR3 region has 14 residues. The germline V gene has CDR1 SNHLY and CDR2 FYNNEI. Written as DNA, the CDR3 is TGTGCCAGCACCGGGACAGGGGGCACAGATACGCAGTATTTT. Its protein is CASTGTGGTDTQYF.

CDR3 nucleotide sequence: TGTGCCAGCACTCCGACAGGGTCAGAGACCCAGTACTTC. It specifies CASTPTGSETQYF. The V gene is TRBV6-1, the J gene TRBJ2-5; 7 bases match TRBD1. The germline gives CDR1 MNHNS, CDR2 SASEGT. CDR3 length: 13 residues. Germline trimming cut 7 bases from V and 4 bases from J; bases unmatched to any gene: 6.

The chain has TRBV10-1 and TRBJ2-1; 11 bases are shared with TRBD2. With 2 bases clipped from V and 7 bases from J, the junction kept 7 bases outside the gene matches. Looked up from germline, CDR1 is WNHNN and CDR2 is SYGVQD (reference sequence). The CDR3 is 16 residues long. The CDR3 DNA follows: TGCGCCAGCAGTGAGACTAGCGGGAGCGATGGGAATGAGCAGTTCTTC. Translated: CASSETSGSDGNEQFF.

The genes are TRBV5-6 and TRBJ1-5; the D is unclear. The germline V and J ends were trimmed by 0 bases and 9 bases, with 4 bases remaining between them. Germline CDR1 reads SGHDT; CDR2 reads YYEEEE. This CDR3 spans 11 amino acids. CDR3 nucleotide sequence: TGTGCCAGCAGCTTGGCCGGGCCCCAGCATTTT. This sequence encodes CASSLAGPQHF.

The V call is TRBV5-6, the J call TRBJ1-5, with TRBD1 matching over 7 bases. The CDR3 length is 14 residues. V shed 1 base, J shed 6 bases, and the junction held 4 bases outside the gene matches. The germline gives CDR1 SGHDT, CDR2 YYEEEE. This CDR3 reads CASSLRQGGQPQHF. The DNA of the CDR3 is TGTGCCAGCAGCTTGCGGCAGGGGGGTCAGCCCCAGCATTTT.

The CDR3 coding sequence is TGTGCCAGCAGGAGACCTAGGGTGGGGCCGAACACCGGGGAGCTGTTTTTT. It translates to CASRRPRVGPNTGELFF. The rearrangement joins TRBV27 to TRBJ2-2, with D possibly being TRBD1 (5 bases). From germline, CDR1 is MNHEY and CDR2 SMNVEV (reference sequence). The CDR3 covers 17 residues. V shed 6 bases and J shed 0 bases, with 17 bases lying between them.